Listed below are T cell receptor beta chains from one sample, sequenced in a study of ipilimumab plus nivolumab after autologous stem cell transplantation. Data came from immunoSEQ multiplex PCR; TCRdb stores just in-frame clones and leaves some out. The sample lists 16,000 or so clones; about 72% were seen once. Sample: PBMCs, taken in a trial of ipilimumab plus nivolumab as post-transplant consolidation. These receptors all come from a male donor with diffuse large B-cell lymphoma. Each CDR3 is given with its conserved first and last residue. Fields, in order: clone size, V gene, D gene, J gene, CDR3 DNA, CDR3 protein. D genes are given only for firm matches. Not all rows give a size; the values are once, few, many and, for expanded clones, a class.

clone size: .; V gene: TRBV7-9; D gene: .; J gene: TRBJ2-6; CDR3 DNA: TGTGCCAGCAGCTCTATCAGCCCTGGGGCCAACGTCCTGACTTTC; CDR3 protein: CASSSISPGANVLTF
clone size: few; V gene: TRBV27; D gene: TRBD1; J gene: TRBJ1-6; CDR3 DNA: TGTGCCAGCAGTTCCGACAGGGCTAATTCACCCCTCCACTTT; CDR3 protein: CASSSDRANSPLHF
clone size: many; V gene: TRBV5-4; D gene: .; J gene: TRBJ2-4; CDR3 DNA: TGTGCCAGCAGCGGGGAGGTAGGCCGCATTCAGTACTTC; CDR3 protein: CASSGEVGRIQYF
clone size: few; V gene: TRBV9; D gene: TRBD1; J gene: TRBJ2-2; CDR3 DNA: TGTGCCACCAGGACAGGGCCGAACACCGGGGAGCTGTTTTTT; CDR3 protein: CATRTGPNTGELFF
clone size: .; V gene: TRBV7-7; D gene: .; J gene: TRBJ2-5; CDR3 DNA: TGTGCTAGCAGCGGGACGGAGGGGGGAGAGACCCAGTACTTC; CDR3 protein: CASSGTEGGETQYF
clone size: .; V gene: TRBV18; D gene: TRBD1; J gene: TRBJ1-1; CDR3 DNA: TGTGCCAGCTCTCCTCGACAGGGGTTGGACACTGAAGCTTTCTTT; CDR3 protein: CASSPRQGLDTEAFF
clone size: .; V gene: TRBV7-9; D gene: .; J gene: TRBJ2-1; CDR3 DNA: TGTGCCAGCAGCTTAAGTGGGGCCTTCAATGAGCAGTTCTTC; CDR3 protein: CASSLSGAFNEQFF
clone size: .; V gene: TRBV5-1; D gene: TRBD2; J gene: TRBJ2-3; CDR3 DNA: TGCGCCAGCAGCCCCCTAGCGGGAGGAACAGATACGCAGTATTTT; CDR3 protein: CASSPLAGGTDTQYF
clone size: .; V gene: TRBV6-1; D gene: TRBD2; J gene: TRBJ2-4; CDR3 DNA: TGTGCCAGCAGTGAGAATAGCGGGGTTCAGTACTTC; CDR3 protein: CASSENSGVQYF
clone size: .; V gene: TRBV19; D gene: .; J gene: TRBJ2-1; CDR3 DNA: TGTGCCAGTAGCCCCCGGCAGTATTCCTACAATGAGCAGTTCTTC; CDR3 protein: CASSPRQYSYNEQFF
clone size: medium-sized; V gene: TRBV18; D gene: .; J gene: TRBJ1-1; CDR3 DNA: TGTGCCAGCTCACCCCAGGGGAACACTGAAGCTTTCTTT; CDR3 protein: CASSPQGNTEAFF
clone size: .; V gene: TRBV5-4; D gene: .; J gene: TRBJ2-3; CDR3 DNA: TGTGCCACCTCGGGAGTGAGCACAGATACGCAGTATTTT; CDR3 protein: CATSGVSTDTQYF
clone size: .; V gene: TRBV7-8; D gene: TRBD2; J gene: TRBJ2-7; CDR3 DNA: TGTGCCAGCAGCTACTTAGCGGGTGCTAGCAGCTACGAGCAGTACTTC; CDR3 protein: CASSYLAGASSYEQYF
clone size: few; V gene: TRBV21-1; D gene: .; J gene: TRBJ2-5; CDR3 DNA: TGTGCCAGCAGCAATACTCTAAACCCCCGAGAGACCCAGTACTTC; CDR3 protein: CASSNTLNPRETQYF
clone size: .; V gene: TRBV9; D gene: TRBD2; J gene: TRBJ2-2; CDR3 DNA: TGTGCCAGCAGCCCCTACGGAGCGGGAGGGGGCACCGGGGAGCTGTTTTTT; CDR3 protein: CASSPYGAGGGTGELFF
clone size: .; V gene: TRBV27; D gene: .; J gene: TRBJ2-2; CDR3 DNA: TGTGCCAGCAGACTGGGACTTATCACCGGGGAGCTGTTTTTT; CDR3 protein: CASRLGLITGELFF
clone size: few; V gene: TRBV19; D gene: .; J gene: TRBJ2-1; CDR3 DNA: TGTGCCAGTAGTGAGGGCTGGAACTCCTACAATGAGCAGTTCTTC; CDR3 protein: CASSEGWNSYNEQFF
clone size: .; V gene: TRBV5-1; D gene: TRBD1; J gene: TRBJ2-5; CDR3 DNA: TGCGCCAGCAGCTTGGCGGCAGGGGGCTTGGAGGAGACCCAGTACTTC; CDR3 protein: CASSLAAGGLEETQYF
clone size: few; V gene: TRBV21-1; D gene: .; J gene: TRBJ1-5; CDR3 DNA: TGTGCCGTCCTCAGGGGATCAAATCAGCCCCAGCATTTT; CDR3 protein: CAVLRGSNQPQHF
clone size: .; V gene: TRBV5-1; D gene: TRBD1; J gene: TRBJ2-1; CDR3 DNA: TGCGCCAGCAGCTTGGGGACAGGGGGCTACAATGAGCAGTTCTTC; CDR3 protein: CASSLGTGGYNEQFF
clone size: .; V gene: TRBV7-9; D gene: .; J gene: TRBJ2-1; CDR3 DNA: TGTGCCAGCAGCTCCCTAGGCGGGGTTTTTTATGAGCAGTTCTTC; CDR3 protein: CASSSLGGVFYEQFF
clone size: .; V gene: TRBV15; D gene: .; J gene: TRBJ2-7; CDR3 DNA: TGTGCCACCAGCAGAGATTATGGCGGAAACTCCTACGAGCAGTACTTC; CDR3 protein: CATSRDYGGNSYEQYF
clone size: .; V gene: TRBV5-1; D gene: .; J gene: TRBJ2-1; CDR3 DNA: TGCGCCAGCAGATTAGGCGGGAACAATGAGCAGTTCTTC; CDR3 protein: CASRLGGNNEQFF
clone size: once; V gene: TRBV5-4; D gene: TRBD1; J gene: TRBJ2-7; CDR3 DNA: TGTGCCAGCAGCGCAACAGGGGGATCATACGAGCAGTACTTC; CDR3 protein: CASSATGGSYEQYF
clone size: .; V gene: TRBV2; D gene: .; J gene: TRBJ1-1; CDR3 DNA: TGTGCCAGCAGCACTCTTACAGGAGGCACTGAAGCTTTCTTT; CDR3 protein: CASSTLTGGTEAFF
clone size: few; V gene: TRBV20-1; D gene: .; J gene: TRBJ1-4; CDR3 DNA: TGCAATGCTAGAGGTGGTGAAAAACTGTTTTTT; CDR3 protein: CNARGGEKLFF
clone size: once; V gene: TRBV19; D gene: .; J gene: TRBJ1-5; CDR3 DNA: TGTGCCAGTGTAGCCCAGGGGACCAGCGATAGCAATCAGCCCCAGCATTTT; CDR3 protein: CASVAQGTSDSNQPQHF
clone size: .; V gene: TRBV14; D gene: .; J gene: TRBJ1-1; CDR3 DNA: TGTGCCAGCAGCCAATACGGTCCGGCGAACACTGAAGCTTTCTTT; CDR3 protein: CASSQYGPANTEAFF
clone size: .; V gene: TRBV11-2; D gene: .; J gene: TRBJ2-7; CDR3 DNA: TGTGCCAGCAGCTCCCAGGGATACGAGCAGTACTTC; CDR3 protein: CASSSQGYEQYF
clone size: .; V gene: TRBV6-1; D gene: .; J gene: TRBJ2-3; CDR3 DNA: TGTGCCAGCAGCGGGAAAGGGGTTAGCACAGATACGCAGTATTTT; CDR3 protein: CASSGKGVSTDTQYF
clone size: .; V gene: TRBV6-4; D gene: TRBD2; J gene: TRBJ2-3; CDR3 DNA: TGTGCCAGCAGTGAGCGGGAGGAAGGCACAGATACGCAGTATTTT; CDR3 protein: CASSEREEGTDTQYF
clone size: medium-sized; V gene: TRBV5-5; D gene: .; J gene: TRBJ1-6; CDR3 DNA: TGTGCCAGCAGCTTGGCAGGGGAGGAGGGATATTCACCCCTCCACTTT; CDR3 protein: CASSLAGEEGYSPLHF
clone size: .; V gene: TRBV9; D gene: .; J gene: TRBJ1-3; CDR3 DNA: TGTGCCAGCAGCTCGAGTTTCGCGTCTGGAAACACCATATATTTT; CDR3 protein: CASSSSFASGNTIYF